This TCR beta chain was obtained from a study of siplizumab effects on memory and regulatory T cells. A remark on this clone: What it binds is unknown.

The protocol was immunoSEQ multiplex PCR, while the TCRdb copy is restricted to in-frame clones and leaves out a portion. The table lists about 91,000 clones, roughly 93% of them singletons, with under 8.5% in the top ten. Whole-study findings and limits: A naive or memory phenotype could not be assigned to roughly 75-97% of the proliferating CD4+ or CD8+ clones. Fewer alloreactive sequences mapped to unstimulated CD4+ memory cells under siplizumab. Memory cells seemed less diverse than naive T cells, which also seemed major contributors to the alloresponse.

The CDR3 consists of 16 residues. The V gene's germline CDR1 is PRHDT and CDR2 FYEKMQ (reference sequence). With V trimmed by 0 bases and J by 5 bases, 3 bases remained unmatched. The genes are TRBV13 and TRBJ2-1; TRBD2 agrees at 11 bases. What was sequenced was CD8+ T cells sorted from blood. This receptor was obtained from a human donor in good health. The CDR3 DNA reads as TGTGCCAGCAGCTTAGGGACTAGCGGGACACACAATGAGCAGTTCTTC. Its protein product is CASSLGTSGTHNEQFF.